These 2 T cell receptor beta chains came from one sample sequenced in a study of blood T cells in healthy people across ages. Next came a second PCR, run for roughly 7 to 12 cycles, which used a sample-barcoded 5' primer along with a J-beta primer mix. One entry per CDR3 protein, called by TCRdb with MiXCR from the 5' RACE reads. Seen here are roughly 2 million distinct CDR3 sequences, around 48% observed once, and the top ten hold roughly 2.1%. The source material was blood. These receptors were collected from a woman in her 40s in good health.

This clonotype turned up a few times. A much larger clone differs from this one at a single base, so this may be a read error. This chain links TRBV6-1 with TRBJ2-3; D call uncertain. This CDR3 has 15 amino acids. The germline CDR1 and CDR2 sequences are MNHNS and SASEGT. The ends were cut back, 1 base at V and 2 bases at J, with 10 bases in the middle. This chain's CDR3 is CASSEDSGITDTQYF. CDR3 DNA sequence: TGTGCCAGCAGTGAAGATTCAGGAATCACAGATACGCAGTATTTT.

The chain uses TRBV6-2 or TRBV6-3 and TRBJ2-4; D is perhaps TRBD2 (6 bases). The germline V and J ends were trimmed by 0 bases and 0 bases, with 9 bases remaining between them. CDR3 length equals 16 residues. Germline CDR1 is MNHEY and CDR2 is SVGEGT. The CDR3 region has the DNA TGTGCCAGCAGTTACTCGATGGAGGGAGCCAAAAACATTCAGTACTTC. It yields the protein CASSYSMEGAKNIQYF.